This TCR beta chain was identified during a study of cytomegalovirus exposure and HLA in healthy donors. Study-level results: With later analysis, a missense DCLRE1C variant became linked to TCR beta V- and J-gene trimming.

The PCR contained 60 Vbeta and 13 Jbeta primers. The repertoire was sequenced with immunoSEQ multiplex PCR; TCRdb's copy has only in-frame clones and lacks some. The sample consists of over 150,000 clones, 75% to 85% of them appearing once. On this clone itself: Its antigen is as yet unknown. Other DNA sequences in this sample translate to the same CDR3.

The germline CDR1 and CDR2 sequences are MNHEY and SVGAGI. The CDR3 spans 13 residues. V lost 7 bases to trimming and J lost 4 bases; unmatched junction nucleotides: 2. Material: PBMCs. The clonotype originates from a woman aged 45-60 years in good health and CMV-seropositive. This sequence joins TRBV6-5 and TRBJ2-1, with 9 bases aligning to TRBD2. The CDR3 DNA is TGTGCCAGCAAAGCGGGGGGTTACAATGAGCAGTTCTTC. Protein product: CASKAGGYNEQFF.